This TCR beta chain was observed in a study of tissue T cells after allogeneic stem cell transplantation. The study's findings and limits: TCR repertoires tracked anatomic similarity, regardless of disease or transplant status. Limitations included a small, clinically heterogeneous cohort and limited sampling depth. Motif-based clustering found tissue-specific repertoire signatures shared across patients, though few clones were shared.

The CDR3 covers 14 residues. In germline, CDR1 is MSHET, CDR2 SYDVDS. Trimming at V came to 4 bases and at J to 3 bases, leaving 3 bases not matched to a gene. Note on this clone: The antigen is not known. Gene names are mouse gene names. The CDR3 end lies 1 residue beyond the end of the read and is filled in from the germline J gene.

Measured with immunoSEQ multiplex PCR; TCRdb has only the in-frame clones, and not every one. This sample has under 3,000 clones; about 44% occur once, and the top ten carry 33%. This sample's time point: mouse harvest day 14 after allogeneic transplant. Tail vein injection delivered 10^7 T-cell-depleted bone marrow cells and 10^6 splenic CD5+ T cells. B6 (H2b) cells into BALB/c (H2d) mice; tissues taken at day 7 or 14. The sequencing input was lymph node tissue. This clonotype was sampled from a female BALB/c mouse given C57BL/6 T cells with graft-versus-host disease after an allogeneic hematopoietic cell transplant. The rearrangement joins TRBV29 to TRBJ2-3, with 8 bases aligning to TRBD2. CDR3 protein: CASSSGGRAETLYF. CDR3 DNA, as far as it was read: TGTGCTAGCAGTTCTGGGGGGCGAGCAGAAACGCTGTAT.